This TCR beta chain was identified in a study of PD-1 blockade in classical Hodgkin lymphoma. Looking at the study overall: Patients were treated with nivolumab at 3 mg/kg, and this was given intravenously every 2 weeks.

Whole-study results and caveats: By C4D1 there was a significant rise in CD4+ TCR diversity but not in CD8+ TCR diversity. Exclusion applied to patients who initiated nivolumab less than 1 year following ASCT. It was reported that newly diagnosed patients had less baseline TCR diversity than healthy donors.

Every patient was affected by relapse after autologous stem cell transplantation, while exposure to brentuximab vedotin was not uniform. The germline V gene encodes CDR1 KGHSH and CDR2 LQKENI. The CDR3 is 13 amino acids. Details on this clone: Its antigen is undetermined. At one end, the junction sequence differs from germline, possibly due to a read error.

TCRdb keeps only in-frame clones here, not all; method: immunoSEQ multiplex PCR. In the table there are over 50,000 clones, just under 75% of which are singletons. This receptor was obtained from a human donor with classical Hodgkin lymphoma. The source was peripheral blood mononuclear cells (PBMCs), collected before the second cycle of nivolumab. This chain uses TRBV18 with TRBJ1-2; 7 positions match TRBD1. For the CDR3, the DNA is TGTGCCAGCTCGCCACAGGGGAGGTATGGCTACACCTTC. This translates into CASSPQGRYGYTF.